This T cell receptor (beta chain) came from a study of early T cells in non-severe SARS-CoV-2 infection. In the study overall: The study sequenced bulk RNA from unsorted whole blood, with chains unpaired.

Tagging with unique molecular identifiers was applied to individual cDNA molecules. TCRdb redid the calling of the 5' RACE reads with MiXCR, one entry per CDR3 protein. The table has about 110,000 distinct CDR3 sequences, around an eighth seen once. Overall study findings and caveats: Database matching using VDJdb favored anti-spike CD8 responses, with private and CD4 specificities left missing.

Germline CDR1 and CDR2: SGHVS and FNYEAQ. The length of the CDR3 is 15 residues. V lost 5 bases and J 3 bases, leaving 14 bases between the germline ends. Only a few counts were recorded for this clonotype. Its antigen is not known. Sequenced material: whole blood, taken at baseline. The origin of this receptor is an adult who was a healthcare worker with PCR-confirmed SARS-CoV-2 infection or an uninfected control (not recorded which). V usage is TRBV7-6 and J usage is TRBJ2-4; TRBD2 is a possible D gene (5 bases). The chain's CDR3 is CASSPGWKGKNIQYF. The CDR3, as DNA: TGTGCCAGCAGCCCGGGATGGAAAGGCAAAAACATTCAGTACTTC.